Listed below are T cell receptor beta chains from one sample, sequenced in a study of control samples from healthy donors and cancer patients. Repertoires were generated with immunoSEQ multiplex PCR, while TCRdb's copy carries only in-frame clones and drops some. Of roughly 100,000 clones listed, 83% were seen once; the top ten hold under 15%. The sequenced sample was blood. Every receptor here comes from a woman in her forties or fifties in good health. Both conserved end residues are part of each CDR3. Each record gives: CDR3 DNA, CDR3 protein, J gene, D gene, V gene. The D gene is left open where the match is weak.

CDR3nt: TGTGCCAGCAGTGACAGGGGAAAGGCCGGGGAGCTGTTTTTT; CDR3aa: CASSDRGKAGELFF; j_gene: TRBJ2-2; d_gene: TRBD1; v_gene: TRBV11-3
CDR3nt: TGTGCCAGCAGCGTAGGTGATATTGATGAGCAGTTCTTC; CDR3aa: CASSVGDIDEQFF; j_gene: TRBJ2-1; d_gene: -; v_gene: TRBV9
CDR3nt: TGTGCCAGCAGCGGGCGGACTAGCGGGAGGGCCAGTTCCTACAATGAGCAGTTCTTC; CDR3aa: CASSGRTSGRASSYNEQFF; j_gene: TRBJ2-1; d_gene: TRBD2; v_gene: TRBV7-9
CDR3nt: TGTGCCAGCAGCCAAGATCTTGGTAGCGGGAGTAATGAGCAGTTCTTC; CDR3aa: CASSQDLGSGSNEQFF; j_gene: TRBJ2-1; d_gene: TRBD2; v_gene: TRBV3-1/TRBV3-2
CDR3nt: TGTGCCAGCAGCGTAGCTGGCGGTTCCTACAATGAGCAGTTCTTC; CDR3aa: CASSVAGGSYNEQFF; j_gene: TRBJ2-1; d_gene: -; v_gene: TRBV9
CDR3nt: TGTGCCAGCAGCTTGGGTGCGAGCGGGGGGGCTCAGGAGACCCAGTACTTC; CDR3aa: CASSLGASGGAQETQYF; j_gene: TRBJ2-5; d_gene: TRBD2; v_gene: TRBV5-4
CDR3nt: TGTGCCAGCTCACCACGACAGGCTTCAACTAATGAAAAACTGTTTTTT; CDR3aa: CASSPRQASTNEKLFF; j_gene: TRBJ1-4; d_gene: -; v_gene: TRBV18
CDR3nt: TGCAGCGTTGGCGTATCTGAGGCCAACGTCCTGACTTTC; CDR3aa: CSVGVSEANVLTF; j_gene: TRBJ2-6; d_gene: -; v_gene: TRBV29-1
CDR3nt: TGTGCCAGTAGCATTCTTAGGGGGCAGGGACGCAATGAGCAGTTCTTC; CDR3aa: CASSILRGQGRNEQFF; j_gene: TRBJ2-1; d_gene: TRBD1; v_gene: TRBV19
CDR3nt: TGTGCCAGCTCACCAAGGCCTCAGAGCTCCTATAATTCACCCCTCCACTTT; CDR3aa: CASSPRPQSSYNSPLHF; j_gene: TRBJ1-6; d_gene: -; v_gene: TRBV18